This T cell receptor (beta chain) was sequenced in a study of T-cell reconstitution after alpha-beta-depleted transplantation in children. Findings and caveats of the study: A year post-transplant, T-cell counts and diversity derived mostly from newly produced T cells.

TCRbeta library construction was performed incorporating unique molecular identifiers. TCRdb re-called the PCR reads with MiXCR, one entry per CDR3 protein. The sample lists more than 400,000 distinct CDR3 sequences; about 10% were seen once. About this clonotype: Its matching antigen is unknown.

Sequencing was performed on PBMCs, mostly from graft donor cells, taken 180 days after TCRalphabeta/CD19-depleted stem cell transplant. The clonotype was recovered from a female patient aged 2-9 years who had a stem cell transplant for aplastic anemia, so the T cells may come from the graft donor.

The CDR3, as DNA: TGTGCCAGCAGTTACGGACAGGGGGCCTCCTACGAGCAGTACTTC. Translating it yields CASSYGQGASYEQYF. V gene TRBV6-5 combines with J gene TRBJ2-7; 11 bases are shared with TRBD1. V trimming: 2 bases; J trimming: 0 bases; junction bases outside the gene matches: 0. Germline V gene data show CDR1 as MNHEY and CDR2 as SVGAGI. The CDR3 spans 15 residues.